A selection of T cell receptor beta chains follows, all from one sample in a study of Graves' ophthalmopathy and Graves' hyperthyroidism. Via MiXCR, TCRdb re-called the multiplex PCR reads, giving one row per CDR3 protein. Altogether 650,000 to 800,000 distinct CDR3 sequences are present, 35% to 50% being singletons, with the ten largest covering roughly 3.5%. The specimen sequenced was peripheral blood. The receptor set was obtained from an adult man with Graves' ophthalmopathy. Both conserved end residues are part of each CDR3. A D gene is named only where the DNA matches it firmly. Size is stated for part of the rows, as once, few or many counts, or as a class when the clone is expanded.

clone size	V gene	D gene	J gene	CDR3 DNA	CDR3 protein
many	TRBV9	NA	TRBJ2-5	TGTGCCAGCAGCGTAGGGTTACAAGAGACCCAGTACTTC	CASSVGLQETQYF
NA	TRBV4-2	NA	TRBJ2-5	TGTGCCAGCAGCCAAAGAGTCGGGGGTGGAGAGACCCAGTACTTC	CASSQRVGGGETQYF
NA	TRBV10-3	NA	TRBJ2-1	TGTGCCATCAGTGCCGGGACTTTGGCTGGTGAGCAGTTCTTC	CAISAGTLAGEQFF
NA	TRBV11-2	NA	TRBJ1-6	TGTGCCAGCAGCCAATCCTGGGCAGGGGAAGGGTCACCCCTCCACTTT	CASSQSWAGEGSPLHF
NA	TRBV7-8	TRBD2	TRBJ2-7	TGTGCCAGCAGCCCCAGCGGGAATACCTACGAGCAGTACTTC	CASSPSGNTYEQYF
many	TRBV6-1	NA	TRBJ1-5	TGTGCCAGCAGTGAAGCGCAGGGCCTTCAGCCCCAGCATTTT	CASSEAQGLQPQHF
many	TRBV19	NA	TRBJ1-4	TGTGCCAGTAGTCTCGGGGGTGGCAGTCGGTTGGAAAAACTGTTTTTT	CASSLGGGSRLEKLFF
NA	TRBV7-2	TRBD1	TRBJ1-4	TGTGCCAGCAGCCAAGATCGGGACAGCTTTGAAAAACTGTTTTTT	CASSQDRDSFEKLFF
few	TRBV30	TRBD1	TRBJ1-6	TGTGCCTGGTGCCGGGACAGGGGTTCACCCCTCCACTTT	CAWCRDRGSPLHF
few	TRBV2	NA	TRBJ2-5	TGTGCCAGCAGTGAGGGGGCGGGGAAGACCCAGTACTTC	CASSEGAGKTQYF
NA	TRBV10-3	TRBD1	TRBJ1-1	TGTGCCATCAGGGGGAGTGAGGGACAGGGGTCCCGTTGGACTGAAGCTTTCTTT	CAIRGSEGQGSRWTEAFF
once	TRBV2	NA	TRBJ1-3	TGTGCCAGCAGTATTGACGGGGCAGGGGAGACCATATATTTT	CASSIDGAGETIYF
once	TRBV10-3	NA	TRBJ2-7	TGTGCCTCGGGTTCCAAGGGGTATAAAAACTACGAGCAGTACTTC	CASGSKGYKNYEQYF
many	TRBV2	NA	TRBJ1-5	TGTGCCAGCAGTGAAGGGGGGACGGGCATCCAGCCCCAGCATTTT	CASSEGGTGIQPQHF
once	TRBV24-1	NA	TRBJ2-2	TGTGCCACCCGTCGGGGAACCGGGGAGCTGTTTTTT	CATRRGTGELFF
NA	TRBV2	NA	TRBJ2-5	TGTGCCAGCAAGGACCAGCTAAGCGGGGAGACCCAGTACTTC	CASKDQLSGETQYF
NA	TRBV29-1	TRBD1	TRBJ2-5	TGCAGCGTTGGGGACAGGCCTCAAGAGACCCAGTACTTC	CSVGDRPQETQYF
NA	TRBV19	TRBD2	TRBJ2-5	TGTGCCAGTAGTAGTCGCGGGAGGGGGGAGACCCAGTACTTC	CASSSRGRGETQYF
once	TRBV12-3/TRBV12-4	NA	TRBJ1-2	TGTGCCAGCAGCCAAGATCGACAGCAATATGGCTACACCTTC	CASSQDRQQYGYTF
NA	TRBV7-7	NA	TRBJ2-5	TGTGCTAGCAGCTTAATATCGCGGGAGACCCAGTACTTC	CASSLISRETQYF
many	TRBV29-1	NA	TRBJ1-2	TGCAGCGTGAGAGGGAGCTACTATGGCTACACCTTC	CSVRGSYYGYTF
few	TRBV19	NA	TRBJ1-6	TGTGCCAGTACCATAGGTTCCTCCATCTCCTATAATTCACCCCTCCACTTT	CASTIGSSISYNSPLHF
NA	TRBV19	NA	TRBJ2-5	TGTGCCAGTAGTTCGACGACTAGAAAACGCACAGATACGCAGTACTTC	CASSSTTRKRTDTQYF
many	TRBV7-2	NA	TRBJ1-6	TGTGCCAGCAGCTTAGATGGGGCAGGGAATAATTCACCCCTCCACTTT	CASSLDGAGNNSPLHF
many	TRBV19	TRBD1	TRBJ2-5	TGTGCCAGTAGTATAGACGGGACAGGGAGAGAGACCCAGTACTTC	CASSIDGTGRETQYF
NA	TRBV10-3	NA	TRBJ2-6	TGTGCCATCAGTGAGGGGGCAACGTTACGGACTGAAGCTTTC	CAISEGATLRTEAF
NA	TRBV6-6	NA	TRBJ1-5	TGTGCCAGCAGTTATCAATTCGAGACTTATAGCAATCAGCCCCAGCATTTT	CASSYQFETYSNQPQHF
NA	TRBV7-8	TRBD2	TRBJ2-7	TGTGCCAGCCAAATTCTAGCGGCTTCCTACGAGCAGTACTTC	CASQILAASYEQYF
few	TRBV12-3/TRBV12-4	NA	TRBJ1-4	TGTGCCAGCAGCCCGAGGACTGCTGCAACTAATGAAAAACTGTTTTTT	CASSPRTAATNEKLFF
many	TRBV2	NA	TRBJ1-1	TGTGCCAGCAGTAAAGCACATAACACTGAAGCTTTCTTT	CASSKAHNTEAFF
few	TRBV7-9	NA	TRBJ2-7	TGTGCCAGCAGTTACGACATAAGCGCGGACTACGAGCAGTACTTC	CASSYDISADYEQYF
many	TRBV7-6	NA	TRBJ1-1	TGTGCCAGCAGCCAAGGGACACTGAGTGAAGCTTTCTTT	CASSQGTLSEAFF
few	TRBV6-6	NA	TRBJ1-1	TGTGCCAGCAGCTATCAGAGTTTTGAAGCTTTCTTT	CASSYQSFEAFF
NA	TRBV7-9	NA	TRBJ2-7	TGTGCCAGCAGTGCTAGCCCCTCTTCCACGGCCTACGAGCAGTACTTC	CASSASPSSTAYEQYF
NA	TRBV19	NA	TRBJ1-1	TGTGCCAGTAGTACAGGACCCATGAACACTGAAGCTTTCTTT	CASSTGPMNTEAFF
many	TRBV29-1	NA	TRBJ2-7	TGCAGCGTTGTGGACCGGAGCTCCTACGAGCAGTACTTC	CSVVDRSSYEQYF
once	TRBV29-1	NA	TRBJ2-3	TGCAGCGGTGCTCAGGGATCTAGCACAGATACGCAGTATTTT	CSGAQGSSTDTQYF
NA	TRBV7-3	TRBD2	TRBJ2-2	TGTGCCAGCAGCCCAGCGGGAGGGCCATCCGGGGAGCTGTTTTTT	CASSPAGGPSGELFF
many	TRBV7-9	NA	TRBJ2-7	TGTGCCAGCAGCCGACAGGTCTCCTACGAGCAGTACTTC	CASSRQVSYEQYF
NA	TRBV7-9	NA	TRBJ2-6	TGTGCCAGCAGCTGCCCGCCTTTC	CASSCPPF